This section outlines one TCR beta chain sequence together with its context. The specificity of this receptor is unknown. No base quality values were provided; no much bigger clone lies one nucleotide off. This entry comes from a study of T cell responses to AZD1222 COVID-19 vaccine (dated by TCRdb to the early 2020s). Describing the broader study: A total of around 240 trial participants underwent TCR sequencing, of whom 200 to 220 had received two doses of AZD1222 and about 25 had received two doses of the MenACWY control vaccine. Trial participants were enrolled by age into subgroups of 18-55, 56-69 and 70-plus years, and roughly 160, 29 and 62 TCR-sequenced participants, respectively, were included in these subgroups. Summary of the overall study and its limitations: Because no samples from the day 14 peak response were available, repertoires could be characterized only after the peak T cell response. The whole spike protein was spanned by vaccine-associated CD4 TCRs, and dominant responses were seen in regions 160-218 and 743-854. A significant rise in spike-specific TCR breadth and depth was observed after two AZD1222 doses relative to day 0 and relative to MenACWY recipients. Participants were mostly white British and included more females than males, and it was suggested by the authors that clonal diversity may have been underestimated. Reportedly, almost half of the unique spike-specific TCRs recognized epitopes lying outside the regions that are mutated in the B.1.351 and B.1.1.7 variants. In the small 56-69-year group, the increase in depth fell short of significance, most likely because of low power. Conclusions about previously exposed vaccinees were limited because only six AZD1222 recipients were SARS-CoV-2 seropositive at baseline.

The germline V gene (reference sequence) yields MNHEY for CDR1 and SMNVEV for CDR2. The CDR3, from cysteine to phenylalanine, totals 13 residues. The entry retains the CDR3 DNA only, 39 bases that are in frame from base 1. Trimming at the junction amounts to 7 bases on V and 8 bases on J, and the germline ends lie 15 bases apart. The CDR3 regions of human TCRbeta chains were analyzed by immunosequencing. In the original analysis: TCRs in the repertoires were matched against a reference library of SARS-CoV-2-specific TCRs that had been generated with the MIRA antigen-specificity platform. Breadth was defined as the fraction of unique TCRs that were SARS-CoV-2-associated. Depth was defined as the fraction of total T cells that were SARS-CoV-2-associated. Using the MIRA data, each spike-specific TCR was assigned both to the spike region to which the TCR was reactive and to a CD4 or CD8 class. Log10-transformed breadth and depth values were compared by one-way ANOVA with Sidak's multiple comparisons tests. TCRdb carries this immuneACCESS record with in-frame sequences only. Its versions omit some clonotypes, under half of them owing to an unresolved V gene in the studies checked, with the rest unexplained. Clone size and the V and J calls come from that table; the DNA yielded D and trimming. Within this sample are about 160,000 clones, with around nine tenths of them counted one time only. 4.3% of the sample comes from the top ten.

Reading the label with the study, this specimen's time point is: about 28 days (+/-7) after the second vaccine dose. Because spike-specific TCR depth and breadth did not differ between the two schedules, AZD1222 recipients who got a second dose at roughly 4 weeks were pooled with those who got a second dose at roughly 12 weeks. The vaccinee samples were drawn from two UK trials, COV001 and COV002, one of which was a single-blind randomized controlled phase 2/3 trial testing AZD1222 (ChAdOx1 nCoV-19) in healthy adults. For TCRbeta chain sequencing, PBMC samples were collected from trial participants at day 0 and at day 28 after the second dose.

The receptor was isolated from an adult who received the AZD1222 COVID-19 vaccine. The starting material was peripheral blood, obtained 28 days after the second AZD1222 dose. The chain uses TRBV27 and TRBJ2-1; a confident D gene designation cannot be given. The DNA sequence follows: TGTGCCAGCACCCAAGGGCCTGTAGATGAGCAGTTCTTC. Its protein product is CASTQGPVDEQFF.